These 15 T cell receptor beta chains originate from one sample sequenced in a study of T-cell memory formation after mild COVID-19. TCRdb independently ran MiXCR on the 5' RACE reads; one entry per CDR3 protein. The data contain approximately 270,000 distinct CDR3 sequences, 16% of them singletons. The sample was PBMCs or a T cell subset sorted from them (not recorded which). The receptors come from a man younger than 35 who had mild COVID-19 (a few samples of this study predate the infection). Cell type and time point are not known.

The chain employs TRBV7-9 and TRBJ2-7; D remains unclear. V was shortened by 1 base and J by 3 bases, with 1 base between the two germline ends. This CDR3 region has 11 residues. CDR1 and CDR2 from the germline V gene are SEHNR and FQNEAQ (reference sequence). Here the CDR3 DNA reads TGTGCCAGCAGCTTAGACTACGAGCAGTACGTC. This gives the protein CASSLDYEQYV.

The V call is TRBV4-3, the J call TRBJ1-1; 11 nucleotides line up with TRBD1. Germline loops: CDR1 LGHNA, CDR2 YSLEER. The CDR3 consists of 19 residues. V was clipped by 2 bases and J by 1 base; unmatched bases: 12. The CDR3 nucleotides read TGCGCCAGCAGCCAAAACCTACGGACAGGGGGCATCTGGAACACTGAAGCTTTCTTT. Amino acid sequence: CASSQNLRTGGIWNTEAFF.

This clonotype was seen only a few times. The V gene is TRBV5-1, the J gene TRBJ1-1; D gene ambiguous. Trimming removed 3 bases at V and 3 bases at J, with 12 bases between. The CDR3 extends over 14 amino acids. Germline loops: CDR1 SGHRS, CDR2 YFSETQ. CDR3 nucleotides: TGCGCCAGCAGCTATGATCCGGCAGACACTGAAGCTTTCTTT. Its translation: CASSYDPADTEAFF.

V gene TRBV5-1 combines with J gene TRBJ1-1, with unresolved D. Looked up from germline, CDR1 is SGHRS and CDR2 is YFSETQ. CDR3 size: 16 residues. V was shortened by 2 bases and J by 1 base, with 15 bases between the two germline ends. The CDR3 protein is CASSLGPGGGNTEAFF. The DNA of the CDR3 is TGCGCCAGCAGCTTAGGTCCGGGAGGAGGGAACACTGAAGCTTTCTTT.

The chain uses TRBV6-6 and TRBJ1-1; 8 bases align to TRBD1. Germline V CDR1 and CDR2: MNHNY, SVGAGI (reference sequence). This CDR3 has 15 residues. J lost 6 bases, V lost 10 bases, and 16 bases had no gene match. The CDR3 spells CATKEGTGPSAEAFF. DNA for the CDR3: TGTGCCACCAAGGAGGGGACAGGCCCAAGCGCTGAAGCTTTCTTT.

The rearrangement links TRBV6-6 to TRBJ1-2; D unclear. With 2 bases removed from V and 0 bases from J, the gap between germline ends came to 10 bases. This CDR3 region has 15 residues. Germline V gives CDR1 MNHNY, CDR2 SVGAGI (reference sequence). CDR3 nucleotides: TGTGCCAGCAGTTACCCGACGGTAGCTAACTATGGCTACACCTTC. Its translation is CASSYPTVANYGYTF.

This clonotype appeared a few times. V and J are TRBV20-1 and TRBJ2-1; D unclear. Germline V gene lookup returns CDR1 DFQATT and CDR2 SNEGSKA (reference sequence). CDR3 length: 11 residues. With 1 base removed from V and 9 bases from J, the gap between germline ends came to 7 bases. The CDR3 DNA follows: TGCAGTGCTAGAGTGGTCAGTGAGCAGTTCTTC. Its translation is CSARVVSEQFF.

The rearrangement joins TRBV5-1 to TRBJ2-3; 10 bases are a match to TRBD2. The CDR3 runs to 15 residues. Germline V gene sequence: CDR1 SGHRS, CDR2 YFSETQ. J lost 3 bases, V lost 6 bases, and 7 bases had no gene match. The CDR3 DNA follows: TGCGCCAGCACCGCGGGACTAGCGAGTACAGATACGCAGTATTTT. This sequence encodes CASTAGLASTDTQYF.

There are many counts of this clonotype. The chain couples TRBV5-4 to TRBJ2-1; no clear D. Between the trimmed V and J ends, which lost 0 bases and 5 bases, there was a span of 15 bases. The CDR3 is 16 amino acids. Germline V gene lookup returns CDR1 SGHNT and CDR2 YYREEE (reference sequence). CDR3 protein: CASSLGGFRGDNEQFF. CDR3 DNA: TGTGCCAGCAGCTTGGGGGGATTTCGCGGAGACAATGAGCAGTTCTTC.

The chain links TRBV30 to TRBJ1-1; TRBD1 is a possible D gene (5 bases). CDR3 length equals 11 residues. Germline V gene data show CDR1 as GTSNPN and CDR2 as SVGIG (reference sequence). The V gene lost 0 bases and the J gene lost 6 bases, with 5 bases spanning the gap. The CDR3 region has the DNA TGTGCCTGGAGTGTGGGGGCTGAAGCTTTCTTT. It encodes CAWSVGAEAFF.

This clonotype was counted a few times. V gene TRBV4-1 combines with J gene TRBJ2-2, with D perhaps being TRBD1 or TRBD2 (5 bases each). CDR3 length: 11 residues. Trimming pared 8 bases from V and 5 bases from J, leaving 6 bases between. Germline V gene data show CDR1 as MGHRA and CDR2 as YSYEKL. The CDR3 DNA reads TGCGCCAGCGGGGGTACCGGGGAGCTGTTTTTT. Amino acid sequence: CASGGTGELFF.

This clonotype qualifies as large. Here the CDR3 DNA reads TGTGCCAGCAGCTTGGATGGGACTTCGTACAATGAGCAGTTCTTC. It encodes CASSLDGTSYNEQFF. The rearrangement joins TRBV5-4 to TRBJ2-1; possibly TRBD2 for D (6 bases). V lost 0 bases and J lost 4, with 11 bases in between. Per germline, CDR1 SGHNT and CDR2 YYREEE (reference sequence). The CDR3 is 15 residues long.

This clonotype was found a few times. V and J are TRBV4-2 and TRBJ1-1; 7 positions agree with TRBD1. In germline, CDR1 is LGHNA, CDR2 YNFKEQ. V shed 4 bases and J 5 bases; nucleotides not matched to a gene: 4. CDR3 length equals 13 residues. Here the CDR3 reads CASSPRGATEAFF. CDR3 nucleotides: TGTGCCAGCAGCCCCAGGGGGGCTACTGAAGCTTTCTTT.

This clonotype was recorded a few times. V and J are TRBV6-6 and TRBJ2-7, with a tentative D call TRBD2 (6 bases). The CDR3 has 12 residues. Germline lookup yields CDR1 MNHNY and CDR2 SVGAGI (reference sequence). DNA for the CDR3: TGTTACCGGGGGATCTTCTCCTACGAGCAGTACGTC. Protein sequence: CYRGIFSYEQYV.

This chain joins TRBV12-5 and TRBJ2-7, with no clear D. Looked up from germline, CDR1 is LGHNT and CDR2 is FRNRAP. The CDR3 spans 13 residues. V lost 2 bases to trimming and J lost 0 bases, with 5 bases between them. CDR3 in DNA: TGTGCTAGTGGTTTGAGAGTCTCCTACGAGCAGTACTTC. Its translation: CASGLRVSYEQYF.